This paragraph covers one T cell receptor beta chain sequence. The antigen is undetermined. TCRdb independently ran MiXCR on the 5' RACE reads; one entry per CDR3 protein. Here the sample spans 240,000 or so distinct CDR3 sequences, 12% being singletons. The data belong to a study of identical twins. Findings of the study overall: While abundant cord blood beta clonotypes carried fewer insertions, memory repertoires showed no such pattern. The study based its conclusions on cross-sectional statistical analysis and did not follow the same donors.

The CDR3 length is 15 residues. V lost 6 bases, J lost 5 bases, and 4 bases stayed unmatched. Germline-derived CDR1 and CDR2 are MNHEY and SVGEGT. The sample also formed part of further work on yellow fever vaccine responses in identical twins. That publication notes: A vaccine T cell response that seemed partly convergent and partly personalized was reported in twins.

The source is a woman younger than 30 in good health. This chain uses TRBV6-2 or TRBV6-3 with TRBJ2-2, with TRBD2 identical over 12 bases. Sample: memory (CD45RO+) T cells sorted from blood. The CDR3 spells CASRTSGSRTGELFF. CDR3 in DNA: TGTGCCAGCAGGACTAGCGGGAGTCGAACCGGGGAGCTGTTTTTT.